The rows below give T cell receptor beta chains drawn from one sample of a study of T cell repertoires in aging, cancer and after chemotherapy. MiXCR was run by TCRdb on the multiplex PCR reads, yielding one entry per CDR3 protein. In the table there are approximately 1,000 distinct CDR3 sequences, 27% of which are singletons. Sequenced: blood. These receptors were collected from a human donor with a solid tumor. CDR3s include the opening cysteine and the closing phenylalanine or tryptophan. D genes are given only for firm matches. Not all rows give a size; the values are once, few, many and, for expanded clones, a class.

CASSYGTPRDGYTF TGTGCCAGCAGTTACGGGACACCTCGAGATGGCTACACCTTC TRBV6-5 NA TRBJ1-2 14 NA
CASSLGEGLNGYTF TGTGCCAGTAGCCTGGGTGAGGGTTTAAATGGCTACACCTTC TRBV19 NA TRBJ1-2 14 NA
CASYGGPSSYNEQFF TGTGCCAGCTATGGAGGGCCAAGCTCCTACAATGAGCAGTTCTTC TRBV12-3/TRBV12-4 NA TRBJ2-1 15 medium-sized
CAGRQGATDTQYF TGTGCCGGACGACAGGGGGCGACAGATACGCAGTATTTT TRBV7-9 TRBD1 TRBJ2-3 13 few
CSASAGTGAEAFF TGCAGTGCTAGTGCGGGGACTGGGGCTGAAGCTTTCTTT TRBV20-1 NA TRBJ1-1 13 few
CASSLADTQYF TGTGCCAGCAGCTTAGCAGATACGCAGTATTTT TRBV7-6 NA TRBJ2-3 11 medium-sized
CAIRTRGLQDEAFF TGTGCCATCAGAACGAGGGGACTCCAGGATGAAGCTTTCTTT TRBV10-3 NA TRBJ1-1 14 NA
CASSISGQNNEQFF TGTGCCAGCAGCATCTCTGGACAGAATAATGAGCAGTTCTTC TRBV7-4 NA TRBJ2-1 14 NA
CAWRVAGAGTQYF TGTGCCTGGAGGGTAGCGGGGGCGGGGACCCAGTACTTC TRBV30 TRBD2 TRBJ2-5 13 NA
CASSRTSPEQYF TGTGCCAGCAGCCGGACTAGTCCCGAGCAGTACTTC TRBV12-3/TRBV12-4 TRBD2 TRBJ2-7 12 NA
CSVSELNPLYGYTF TGCAGCGTTTCTGAGCTTAACCCGCTTTATGGCTACACCTTC TRBV29-1 NA TRBJ1-2 14 NA
CASSLMGTASVNQPQHF TGTGCCAGCAGCTTGATGGGGACAGCCAGTGTCAATCAGCCCCAGCATTTT TRBV5-6 TRBD1 TRBJ1-5 17 medium-sized
CASSRAGGSYNEQFF TGTGCCAGCAGCCGGGCGGGAGGGTCCTACAATGAGCAGTTCTTC TRBV12-3/TRBV12-4 TRBD2 TRBJ2-1 15 medium-sized
CASSIQGQAFYEQYF TGTGCCAGCAGCATACAGGGACAGGCATTCTACGAGCAGTACTTC TRBV7-2 TRBD1 TRBJ2-7 15 few
CSARDLYEQYF TGCAGCGCACGGGACCTCTACGAGCAGTACTTC TRBV29-1 NA TRBJ2-7 11 NA
CASSPQVAYEQYF TGTGCCAGCAGCCCACAAGTGGCCTACGAGCAGTACTTC TRBV7-9 NA TRBJ2-7 13 NA
CASSPPGLGADTQYF TGTGCCAGCTCACCACCGGGCTTGGGGGCAGATACGCAGTATTTT TRBV18 NA TRBJ2-3 15 few
CASSDQKGYGYTF TGCGCCAGCAGTGACCAAAAGGGGTATGGCTACACCTTC TRBV10-1 NA TRBJ1-2 13 NA
CATSPRTGGFSTDTQYF TGTGCCACCAGCCCCCGGACAGGGGGATTTAGCACAGATACGCAGTATTTT TRBV15 TRBD1 TRBJ2-3 17 medium-sized
CASSGGTSTTDTQYF TGCGCCAGCAGCGGCGGGACTAGCACTACAGATACGCAGTATTTT TRBV5-1 TRBD2 TRBJ2-3 15 NA
CSARDQAGWAEKLFF TGCAGTGCTAGAGATCAGGCAGGGTGGGCCGAAAAACTGTTTTTT TRBV20-1 NA TRBJ1-4 15 few
CASSFSGVGNQPQHF TGTGCCAGCAGTTTCAGCGGGGTTGGCAATCAGCCCCAGCATTTT TRBV28 NA TRBJ1-5 15 NA
CASGLDVGGRYNEQFF TGTGCTAGTGGTTTGGACGTGGGAGGGCGATACAATGAGCAGTTCTTC TRBV12-5 TRBD2 TRBJ2-1 16 NA
CASSVTYSGRFPGELFF TGTGCCAGCAGCGTGACCTATAGCGGGAGGTTCCCCGGGGAGCTGTTTTTT TRBV5-4 TRBD2 TRBJ2-2 17 NA
CASSIDRVQPQHF TGTGCCAGTAGTATTGATAGGGTTCAGCCCCAGCATTTT TRBV19 NA TRBJ1-5 13 medium-sized
CASSFREETYEQYF TGTGCCAGCAGTTTTAGAGAGGAAACCTACGAGCAGTACTTC TRBV28 NA TRBJ2-7 14 NA
CASSHDSQYEQYF TGCGCCAGCAGCCACGACTCACAATACGAGCAGTACTTC TRBV4-1 NA TRBJ2-7 13 NA
CAITEAVTDTQYF TGTGCCATCACCGAGGCGGTCACAGATACGCAGTATTTT TRBV10-3 NA TRBJ2-3 13 medium-sized
CSAASGTSGRVPPEQFF TGCAGTGCTGCGTCCGGGACTAGCGGGAGGGTCCCTCCTGAGCAGTTCTTC TRBV20-1 TRBD2 TRBJ2-1 17 few
CATSRVSTGVRDYEQYF TGTGCCACCAGCAGAGTTTCGACAGGGGTAAGGGACTACGAGCAGTACTTC TRBV15 TRBD1 TRBJ2-7 17 NA
CASSLVYEAFF TGTGCCAGCAGCTTAGTTTATGAAGCTTTCTTT TRBV7-9 NA TRBJ1-1 11 few
CASSLSDIYTDTQYF TGTGCCAGCAGTTTATCGGACATCTACACAGATACGCAGTATTTT TRBV27 NA TRBJ2-3 15 medium-sized
CASSLYGRGETQYF TGTGCCAGCAGCTTATACGGGCGAGGGGAGACCCAGTACTTC TRBV7-2 NA TRBJ2-5 14 few
CARRPSEKLFF TGTGCCAGAAGGCCTTCTGAAAAACTGTTTTTT TRBV5-3 NA TRBJ1-4 11 few
CASSDGRSGNTIYF TGTGCCAGCAGCGACGGCCGCTCTGGAAACACCATATATTTT TRBV6-6 NA TRBJ1-3 14 medium-sized
CAWSPGLAGDEQFF TGTGCCTGGAGCCCGGGACTAGCGGGAGACGAGCAGTTCTTC TRBV30 TRBD2 TRBJ2-1 14 medium-sized
CATSDRTGLDEQFF TGTGCCACCAGTGACCGGACAGGGTTGGATGAGCAGTTCTTC TRBV24-1 TRBD1 TRBJ2-1 14 NA
CASSLRESYEQYF TGTGCCAGCAGCCTTAGGGAGTCCTACGAGCAGTACTTC TRBV7-6 NA TRBJ2-7 13 large
CASSLRQGAPLEQYF TGTGCCAGCAGCCTTCGACAGGGGGCCCCCCTCGAGCAGTACTTC TRBV7-6 TRBD1 TRBJ2-7 15 once
CASRDTGTENYGYTF TGTGCCAGCAGGGATACCGGGACGGAAAACTATGGCTACACCTTC TRBV6-5 NA TRBJ1-2 15 few
CAISEPGGTASYEQYF TGTGCCATCAGTGAGCCAGGGGGGACAGCGTCCTACGAGCAGTACTTC TRBV10-3 NA TRBJ2-7 16 medium-sized
CSAGDRGEVEQYF TGCAGTGCTGGGGACAGGGGGGAGGTCGAGCAGTACTTC TRBV20-1 TRBD1 TRBJ2-7 13 NA
CASSGTWGTEAFF TGTGCCAGCAGTGGGACGTGGGGCACTGAAGCTTTCTTT TRBV6-4 NA TRBJ1-1 13 NA
CATSRDLRGQGNGNTIYF TGTGCCACCAGCAGAGATCTGAGAGGACAGGGGAATGGAAACACCATATATTTT TRBV15 TRBD1 TRBJ1-3 18 medium-sized
CSAIPGTGGHTQYF TGCAGCGCCATACCCGGGACAGGGGGACATACGCAGTATTTT TRBV29-1 TRBD1 TRBJ2-3 14 large
CASSPGGVGNQPQHF TGTGCCAGCTCACCAGGTGGGGTGGGCAATCAGCCCCAGCATTTT TRBV18 NA TRBJ1-5 15 NA
CASSPETGNSPLHF TGTGCCAGCAGCCCGGAGACAGGGAATTCACCCCTCCACTTT TRBV7-6 TRBD1 TRBJ1-6 14 NA
CASSYSQLAGYTDTQYF TGTGCCAGCAGTTACAGCCAGCTAGCGGGATACACAGATACGCAGTATTTT TRBV6-5 TRBD2 TRBJ2-3 17 NA
CASSETSEADEQFF TGTGCCAGCAGCGAGACTAGCGAGGCGGATGAGCAGTTCTTC TRBV6-1 TRBD2 TRBJ2-1 14 NA